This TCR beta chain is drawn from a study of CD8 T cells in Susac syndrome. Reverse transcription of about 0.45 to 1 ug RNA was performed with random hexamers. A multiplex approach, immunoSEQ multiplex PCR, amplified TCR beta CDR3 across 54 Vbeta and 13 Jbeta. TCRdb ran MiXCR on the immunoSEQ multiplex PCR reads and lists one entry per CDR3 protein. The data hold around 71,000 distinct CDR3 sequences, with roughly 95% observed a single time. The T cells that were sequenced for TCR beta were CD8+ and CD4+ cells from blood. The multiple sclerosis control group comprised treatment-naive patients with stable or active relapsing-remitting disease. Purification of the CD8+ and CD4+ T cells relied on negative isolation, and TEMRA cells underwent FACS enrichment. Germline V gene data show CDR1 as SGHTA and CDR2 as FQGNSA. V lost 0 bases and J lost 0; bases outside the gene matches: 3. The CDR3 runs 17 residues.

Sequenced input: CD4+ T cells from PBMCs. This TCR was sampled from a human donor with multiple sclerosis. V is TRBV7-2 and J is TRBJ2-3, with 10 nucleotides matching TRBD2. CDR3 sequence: CASSLALAGVSTDTQYF. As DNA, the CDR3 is TGTGCCAGCAGCTTAGCGCTAGCGGGGGTTAGCACAGATACGCAGTATTTT.